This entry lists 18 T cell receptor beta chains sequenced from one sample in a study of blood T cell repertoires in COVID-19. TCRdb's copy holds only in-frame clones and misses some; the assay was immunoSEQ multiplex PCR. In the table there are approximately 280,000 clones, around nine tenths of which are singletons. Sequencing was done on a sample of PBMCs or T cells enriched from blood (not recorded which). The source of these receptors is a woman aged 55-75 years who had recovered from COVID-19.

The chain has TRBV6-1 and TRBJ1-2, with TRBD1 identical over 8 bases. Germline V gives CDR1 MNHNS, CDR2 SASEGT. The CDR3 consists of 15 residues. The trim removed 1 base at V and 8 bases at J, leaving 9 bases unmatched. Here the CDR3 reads CASSEGEDRVQGYTF. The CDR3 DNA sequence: TGTGCCAGCAGTGAAGGTGAGGACAGGGTGCAAGGCTACACCTTC.

CDR3: CASSPRGGFLTEAFF. CDR3 coding DNA: TGTGCCAGCAGCCCCCGAGGCGGATTCCTCACTGAAGCTTTCTTT. The chain has TRBV14 and TRBJ1-1, with D unclear. Germline assignment: CDR1 SGHDN and CDR2 FVKESK. Between the trimmed V and J ends, which lost 4 bases and 4 bases, there was a span of 16 bases. This CDR3 has 15 amino acids.

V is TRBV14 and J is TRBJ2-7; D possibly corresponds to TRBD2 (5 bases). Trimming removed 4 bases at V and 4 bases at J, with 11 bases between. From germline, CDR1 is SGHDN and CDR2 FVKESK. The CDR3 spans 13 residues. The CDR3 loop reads CASSRTVGYEQYF. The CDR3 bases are TGTGCCAGCAGCCGGACTGTCGGGTACGAGCAGTACTTC. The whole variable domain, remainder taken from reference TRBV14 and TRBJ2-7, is EAGVTQFPSHSVIEKGQTVTLRCDPISGHDNLYWYRRVMGKEIKFLLHFVKESKQDESGMPNNRFLAERTGGTYSTLKVQPAELEDSGVYFCASSRTVGYEQYFGPGTRLTVT.

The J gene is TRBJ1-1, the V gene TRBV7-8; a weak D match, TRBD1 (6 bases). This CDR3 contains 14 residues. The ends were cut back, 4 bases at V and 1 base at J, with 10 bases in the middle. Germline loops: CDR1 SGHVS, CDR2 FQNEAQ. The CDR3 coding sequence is TGTGCCAGCAGCTACCAGGGACAGAACACTGAAGCTTTCTTT. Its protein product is CASSYQGQNTEAFF.

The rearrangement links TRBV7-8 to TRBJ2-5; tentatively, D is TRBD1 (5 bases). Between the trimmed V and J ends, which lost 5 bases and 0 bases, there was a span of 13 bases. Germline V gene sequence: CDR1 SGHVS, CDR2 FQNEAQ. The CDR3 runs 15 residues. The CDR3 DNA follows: TGTGCCAGCAGCCCCGAGACAGCTTACCAAGAGACCCAGTACTTC. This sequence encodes CASSPETAYQETQYF.

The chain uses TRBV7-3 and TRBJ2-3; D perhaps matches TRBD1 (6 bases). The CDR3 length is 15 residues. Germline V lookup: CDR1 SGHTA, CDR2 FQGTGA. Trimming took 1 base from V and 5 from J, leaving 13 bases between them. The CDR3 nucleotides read TGTGCCAGCAGCTTAATGGGGGCCGCGGGAGATACGCAGTATTTT. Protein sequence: CASSLMGAAGDTQYF.

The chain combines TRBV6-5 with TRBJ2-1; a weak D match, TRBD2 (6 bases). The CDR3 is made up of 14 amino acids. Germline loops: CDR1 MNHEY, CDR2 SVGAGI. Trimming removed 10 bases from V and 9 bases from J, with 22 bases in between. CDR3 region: CAIYSGLPGLEQFF. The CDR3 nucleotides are TGTGCCATATACTCGGGACTCCCCGGACTTGAGCAGTTCTTC.

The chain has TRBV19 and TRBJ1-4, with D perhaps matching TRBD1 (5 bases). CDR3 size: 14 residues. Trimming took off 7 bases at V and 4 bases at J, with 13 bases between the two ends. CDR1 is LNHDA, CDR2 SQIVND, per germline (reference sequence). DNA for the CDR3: TGTGCCAGTATGCGGGGGTCGGGTAATGAAAAACTGTTTTTT. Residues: CASMRGSGNEKLFF.

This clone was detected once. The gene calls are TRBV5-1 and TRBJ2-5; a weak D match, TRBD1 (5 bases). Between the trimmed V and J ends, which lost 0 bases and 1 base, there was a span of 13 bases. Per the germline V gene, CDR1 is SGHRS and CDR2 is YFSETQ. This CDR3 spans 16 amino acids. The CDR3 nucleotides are TGCGCCAGCAGCTTGGATACGGCAGGGCTCCAAGAGACCCAGTACTTC. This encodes CASSLDTAGLQETQYF. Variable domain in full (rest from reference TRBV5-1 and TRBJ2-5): KAGVTQTPRYLIKTRGQQVTLSCSPISGHRSVSWYQQTPGQGLQFLFEYFSETQRNKGNFPGRFSGRQFSNSRSEMNVSTLELGDSALYLCASSLDTAGLQETQYFGPGTRLLVL.

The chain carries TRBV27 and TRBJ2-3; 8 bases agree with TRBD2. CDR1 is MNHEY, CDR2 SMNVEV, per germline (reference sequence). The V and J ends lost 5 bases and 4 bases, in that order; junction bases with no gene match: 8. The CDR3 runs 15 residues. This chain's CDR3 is CASSQQGLGADTQYF. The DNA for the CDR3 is TGTGCCAGCAGTCAACAGGGACTAGGTGCAGATACGCAGTATTTT.

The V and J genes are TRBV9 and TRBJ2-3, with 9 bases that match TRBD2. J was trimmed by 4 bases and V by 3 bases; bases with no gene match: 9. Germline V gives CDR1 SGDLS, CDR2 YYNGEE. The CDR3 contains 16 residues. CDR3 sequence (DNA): TGTGCCAGCAGCGAGCGGGGGGTTTCTTGGGCAGATACGCAGTATTTT. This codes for CASSERGVSWADTQYF.

The CDR3 sequence: CATPSRDKWYEQYF. CDR3 bases: TGTGCCACCCCGAGCCGGGACAAATGGTACGAGCAGTACTTC. V gene TRBV19 combines with J gene TRBJ2-7; weak D call: TRBD1 (6 bases). CDR1 and CDR2 (germline): LNHDA, SQIVND (reference sequence). There are 14 residues in the CDR3. Deletions cut 10 bases from V and 4 bases from J, with 20 bases between.

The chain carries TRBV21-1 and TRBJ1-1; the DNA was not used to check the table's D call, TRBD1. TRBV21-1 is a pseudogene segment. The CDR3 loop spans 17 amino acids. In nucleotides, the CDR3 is TGTGCCAGCATGAAGGGGGCCAAGCCCCCTTTCAACACTGAAGCTTTCTTT. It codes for CASMKGAKPPFNTEAFF.

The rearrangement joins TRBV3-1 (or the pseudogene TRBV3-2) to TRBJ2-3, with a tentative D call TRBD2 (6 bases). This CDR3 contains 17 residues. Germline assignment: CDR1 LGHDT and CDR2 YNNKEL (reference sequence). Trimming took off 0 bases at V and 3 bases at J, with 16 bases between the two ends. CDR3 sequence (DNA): TGTGCCAGCAGCCAAGAGAACGGGGGTTTCCAGACAGATACGCAGTATTTT. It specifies CASSQENGGFQTDTQYF.

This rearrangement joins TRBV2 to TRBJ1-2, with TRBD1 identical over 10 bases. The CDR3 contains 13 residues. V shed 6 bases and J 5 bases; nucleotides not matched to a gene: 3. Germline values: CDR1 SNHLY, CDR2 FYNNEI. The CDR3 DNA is TGTGCCAGCAGGGGGGGACAGGGGTATGGCTACACCTTC. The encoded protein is CASRGGQGYGYTF.

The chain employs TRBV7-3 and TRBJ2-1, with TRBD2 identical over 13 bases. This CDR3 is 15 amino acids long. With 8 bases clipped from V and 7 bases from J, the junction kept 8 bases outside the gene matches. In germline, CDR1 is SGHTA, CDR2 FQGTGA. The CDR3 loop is CASQLLAGGPNEQFF. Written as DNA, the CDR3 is TGTGCCAGCCAATTACTAGCGGGAGGGCCAAATGAGCAGTTCTTC.

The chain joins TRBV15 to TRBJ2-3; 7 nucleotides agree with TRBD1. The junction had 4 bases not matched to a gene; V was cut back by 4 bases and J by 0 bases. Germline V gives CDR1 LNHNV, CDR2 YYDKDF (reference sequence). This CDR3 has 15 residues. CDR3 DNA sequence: TGTGCCACCAGCATATGGACAGGAAGCACAGATACGCAGTATTTT. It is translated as CATSIWTGSTDTQYF.

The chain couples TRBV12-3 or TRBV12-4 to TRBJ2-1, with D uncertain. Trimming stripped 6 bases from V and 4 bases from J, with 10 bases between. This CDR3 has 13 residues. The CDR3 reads CASRPRVYNEQFF. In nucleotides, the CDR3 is TGTGCCAGCAGGCCTAGAGTTTACAATGAGCAGTTCTTC.